The entry that follows covers one TCR beta chain sequence. No patient escaped relapse after autologous stem cell transplantation, and brentuximab vedotin exposure varied. Trimming pared 8 bases from V and 3 bases from J, leaving 19 bases between. The CDR3 is 14 residues long. In germline, CDR1 is SQVTM, CDR2 ANQGSEA. The data originate from a study of PD-1 blockade in classical Hodgkin lymphoma. The protocol was immunoSEQ multiplex PCR, while the TCRdb copy is restricted to in-frame clones and leaves out a portion. The sample lists 20,000 to 30,000 clones; roughly two thirds were seen once. The specimen comprised peripheral blood mononuclear cells (PBMCs), sampled at baseline. The chain links TRBV29-1 to TRBJ1-2; tentative D call: TRBD1 (6 bases). The source is a human donor with classical Hodgkin lymphoma. This chain's CDR3 is CSPSGGHKDYGYTF. CDR3 in DNA: TGCAGCCCCTCTGGGGGGCATAAGGACTATGGCTACACCTTC. Full variable domain (missing parts from reference TRBV29-1 and TRBJ1-2): SAVISQKPSRDICQRGTSLTIQCQVDSQVTMMFWYRQQPGQSLTLIATANQGSEATYESGFVIDKFPISRPNLTFSTLTVSNMSPEDSSIYLCSPSGGHKDYGYTFGSGTRLTVV.